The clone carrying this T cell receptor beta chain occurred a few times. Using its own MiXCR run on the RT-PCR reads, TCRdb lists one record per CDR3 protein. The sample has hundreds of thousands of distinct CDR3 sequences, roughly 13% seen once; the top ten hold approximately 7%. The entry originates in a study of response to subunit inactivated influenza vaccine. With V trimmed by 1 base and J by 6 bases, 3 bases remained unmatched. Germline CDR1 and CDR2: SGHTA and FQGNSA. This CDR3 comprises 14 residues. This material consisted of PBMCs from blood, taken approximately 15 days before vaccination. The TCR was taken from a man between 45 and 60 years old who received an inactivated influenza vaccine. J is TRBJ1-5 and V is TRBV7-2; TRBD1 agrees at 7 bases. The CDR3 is CASSLGEGAQPQHF. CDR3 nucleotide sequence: TGTGCCAGCAGCTTAGGGGAGGGGGCTCAGCCCCAGCATTTT.